This TCR beta chain was documented in a study of identical twins. Study-wide findings and caveats: While abundant cord blood beta clonotypes carried fewer insertions, memory repertoires showed no such pattern.

TCRdb re-called the 5' RACE reads with MiXCR, one entry per CDR3 protein. The sample includes approximately 680,000 distinct CDR3 sequences, around 7.4% of them seen just once. Note on this clonotype: Its antigen is unidentified.

With 3 bases removed from V and 4 bases from J, the gap between germline ends came to 12 bases. The CDR3 contains 15 residues. CDR1 is MGHRA and CDR2 is YSYEKL in the germline V gene. These data were also filed under a second study, of yellow fever vaccine responses in identical twins.

The chain is built from TRBV4-1 and TRBJ2-2; no firm D call. Sequencing input: PBMCs. The receptor was isolated from a woman younger than 30 in good health. The CDR3 loop is CASSHAGRVTGELFF. CDR3 DNA sequence: TGCGCCAGCAGCCACGCCGGTAGAGTCACCGGGGAGCTGTTTTTT.